This T cell receptor beta chain was obtained from a study of cytomegalovirus exposure and HLA in healthy donors. Regarding the study as a whole: V segments that were indistinguishable, TRBV6-2 and TRBV6-3 among them, were omitted from analysis.

V lost 4 bases and J lost 6, with 8 bases in between. The germline gives CDR1 MDHEN, CDR2 SYDVKM. This CDR3 has 12 residues. For this clone: Its antigen is not known.

PCR amplification relied on 60 Vbeta primers (plus 13 Jbeta primers). Clones were read by immunoSEQ multiplex PCR, and TCRdb kept only the in-frame ones, dropping some. The data contain around 150,000 clones, around 82% of them singletons. The clonotype originates from a man aged 35 to 55 in good health and CMV-seropositive. The rearrangement joins TRBV28 to TRBJ2-3; no reliable D call. Sample: PBMCs. CDR3 DNA sequence: TGTGCCAGCAGTTATTTCCCGGATACGCAGTATTTT. Its translation: CASSYFPDTQYF.